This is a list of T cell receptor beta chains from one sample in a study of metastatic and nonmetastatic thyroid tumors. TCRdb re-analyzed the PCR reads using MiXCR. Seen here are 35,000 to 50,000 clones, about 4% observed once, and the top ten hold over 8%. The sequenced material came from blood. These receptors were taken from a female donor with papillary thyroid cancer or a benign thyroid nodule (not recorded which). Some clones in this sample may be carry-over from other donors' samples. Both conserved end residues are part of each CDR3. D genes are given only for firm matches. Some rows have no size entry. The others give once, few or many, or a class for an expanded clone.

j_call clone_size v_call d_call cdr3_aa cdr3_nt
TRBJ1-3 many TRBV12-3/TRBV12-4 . CASSLGPGNTIYF TGTGCCAGCAGTTTGGGTCCGGGGAACACCATATATTTT
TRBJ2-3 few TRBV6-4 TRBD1 CASTGDSTDMQYF TGTGCCAGCACTGGGGACAGCACAGATATGCAATATTTT
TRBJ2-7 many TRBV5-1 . CASSLGISYEQYF TGCGCCAGCAGCTTGGGAATATCCTACGAGCAGTACTTC
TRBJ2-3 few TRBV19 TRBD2 CASSTLRASGSSDTQYF TGTGCCAGTAGTACTCTACGAGCTAGCGGGAGTTCGGATACGCAGTATTTT
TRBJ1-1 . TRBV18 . CASSPRLGGTEAFF TGTGCCAGCTCACCACGGCTCGGGGGCACTGAAGCTTTCTTT
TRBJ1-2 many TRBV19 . CASSTGEVGGYTF TGTGCCAGTAGTACAGGGGAGGTAGGAGGCTACACCTTC
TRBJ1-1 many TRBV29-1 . CSVERGWGSGTEAFF TGCAGCGTTGAAAGGGGGTGGGGAAGTGGGACTGAAGCTTTCTTT
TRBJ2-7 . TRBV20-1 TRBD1 CSARGDRIKPYEQYF TGCAGTGCTAGAGGGGACAGGATAAAACCTTACGAGCAGTACTTC
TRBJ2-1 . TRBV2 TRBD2 CASSTSGSYNEQFF TGTGCCAGCAGTACTAGCGGCTCCTACAATGAGCAGTTCTTC
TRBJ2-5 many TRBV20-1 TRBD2 CSAQSPGLAGIGETQYF TGCAGTGCCCAGTCTCCGGGACTAGCGGGAATAGGAGAGACCCAGTACTTC
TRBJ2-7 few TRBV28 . CVSSSSSYEQYF TGTGTCAGCAGTTCGAGCTCATACGAGCAGTACTTC
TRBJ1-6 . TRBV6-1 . CAYHSTSPLHF TGTGCCTACCATTCCACTTCACCCCTCCACTTT
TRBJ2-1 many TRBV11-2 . CASSFGGGRDNEQFF TGTGCCAGCAGCTTTGGTGGGGGAAGGGATAATGAGCAGTTCTTC
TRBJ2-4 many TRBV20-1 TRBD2 CSARDYNINIQYF TGCAGTGCACGGGACTACAACATTAACATTCAGTACTTC
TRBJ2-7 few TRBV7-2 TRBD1 CASSRDRVREQYF TGTGCCAGCAGCAGGGACAGGGTACGCGAGCAGTACTTC
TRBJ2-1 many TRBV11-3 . CASSLAYGREQFF TGTGCCAGCAGCTTAGCTTACGGGCGGGAGCAGTTCTTC
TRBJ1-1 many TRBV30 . CAWSRTAGTEAFF TGTGCCTGGAGTCGGACAGCCGGCACTGAAGCTTTCTTT
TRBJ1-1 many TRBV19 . CASSTKGKNTEAFF TGTGCCAGTAGTACAAAGGGGAAGAACACTGAAGCTTTCTTT
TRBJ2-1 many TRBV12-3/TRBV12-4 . CASSLGPDRPYNEQFF TGTGCCAGCAGTTTAGGCCCGGACCGGCCCTACAATGAGCAGTTCTTC
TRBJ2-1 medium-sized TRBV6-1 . CASSPLARYNEQFF TGTGCCAGCAGTCCGCTAGCTCGATACAATGAGCAGTTCTTC
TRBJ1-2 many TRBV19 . CASSIGGRQYSPYGYTF TGTGCCAGTAGTATCGGAGGGAGACAGTACTCTCCCTATGGCTACACCTTC
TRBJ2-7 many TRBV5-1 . CASSLGHSSYEQYF TGCGCCAGCAGCTTGGGACATTCCTCCTACGAGCAGTACTTC
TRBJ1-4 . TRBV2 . CASSEQGTNEKLFF TGTGCCAGCAGTGAACAGGGGACTAATGAAAAACTGTTTTTT
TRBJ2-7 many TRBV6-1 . CASSEIEGSGSYEQYF TGTGCCAGCAGTGAAATCGAAGGGTCTGGCTCCTACGAGCAGTACTTC
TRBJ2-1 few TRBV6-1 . CASTEIVDEPLF TGTGCCAGCACTGAAATCGTTGATGAGCCGTTATTC
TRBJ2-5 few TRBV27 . CASSRVDQETQYF TGTGCCAGCAGCAGGGTAGACCAAGAGACCCAGTACTTC
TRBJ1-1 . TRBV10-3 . CAISARVDTKTEAFF TGTGCCATCAGTGCCCGGGTCGATACGAAAACTGAAGCTTTCTTT
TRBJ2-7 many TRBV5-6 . CASSLLRGSYEQYF TGTGCCAGCAGCTTGTTAAGGGGCTCCTACGAGCAGTACTTC
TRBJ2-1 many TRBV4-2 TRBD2 CASRQSAGTSAEQFF TGTGCCAGCAGGCAATCAGCCGGGACTAGCGCTGAGCAGTTCTTC
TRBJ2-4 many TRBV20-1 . CSVPIVAKNIQYF TGCAGTGTCCCGATCGTGGCCAAAAACATTCAGTACTTC
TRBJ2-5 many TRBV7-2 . CASSLFRETQYF TGTGCCAGCAGCTTATTCCGGGAGACCCAGTACTTC
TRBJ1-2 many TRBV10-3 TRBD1 CAITSDRIRLNYGYTF TGTGCCATCACCTCGGACAGGATCCGACTGAACTATGGCTACACCTTC
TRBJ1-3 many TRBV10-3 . CVISLPTEHLTDSRSGNTIYF TGTGTCATCAGTCTACCAACGGAGCATCTCACCGACAGCAGGTCTGGAAACACCATATATTTT
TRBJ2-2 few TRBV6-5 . CASSYSEQGALAGCGTGELFF TGTGCCAGCAGTTACTCGGAACAGGGGGCCCTAGCGGGATGTGGGACCGGGGAGCTGTTTTTT
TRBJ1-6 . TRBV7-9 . CASSLVWVGSPLHF TGTGCCAGCAGCTTGGTATGGGTGGGGTCACCCCTCCACTTT
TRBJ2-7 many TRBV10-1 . CASSETNRAEQYF TGCGCCAGCAGTGAGACAAACAGGGCCGAGCAGTACTTC
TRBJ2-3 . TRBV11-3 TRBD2 CASSLKGTSRQYF TGTGCCAGCAGCTTAAAGGGGACTAGTAGGCAGTATTTT
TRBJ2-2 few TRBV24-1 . CATSDPSSPGELFF TGTGCCACCAGTGACCCTTCTAGCCCTGGTGAGCTGTTTTTT
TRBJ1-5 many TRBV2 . CASSLDSSNNQPQHF TGTGCCAGCAGTTTAGACAGTAGTAACAATCAGCCCCAGCATTTT
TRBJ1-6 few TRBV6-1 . CASTGGSYNSPLHF TGTGCCAGCACCGGGGGATCCTATAATTCACCCCTCCACTTT
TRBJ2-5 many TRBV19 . CASNKRVGETQYF TGTGCCAGTAATAAGAGGGTCGGAGAGACCCAGTACTTC
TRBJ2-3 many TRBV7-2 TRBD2 CASSFSGSSTDTQYF TGTGCCAGCAGCTTTAGCGGGTCTAGCACAGATACGCAGTATTTT
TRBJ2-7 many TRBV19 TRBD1 CASSLVGDSLYEQYF TGTGCCAGTAGTCTTGTTGGGGACAGCCTCTACGAGCAGTACTTC
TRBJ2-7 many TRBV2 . CASSELVAYEQYF TGTGCCAGCAGTGAATTAGTAGCCTACGAGCAGTACTTC
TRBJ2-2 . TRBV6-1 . CASSEAAETTGELFF TGTGCCAGCAGTGAAGCTGCAGAGACCACCGGGGAGCTGTTTTTT
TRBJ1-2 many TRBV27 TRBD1 CASTVTGSGGGYTF TGTGCCAGCACCGTGACAGGGTCGGGTGGAGGCTACACCTTC